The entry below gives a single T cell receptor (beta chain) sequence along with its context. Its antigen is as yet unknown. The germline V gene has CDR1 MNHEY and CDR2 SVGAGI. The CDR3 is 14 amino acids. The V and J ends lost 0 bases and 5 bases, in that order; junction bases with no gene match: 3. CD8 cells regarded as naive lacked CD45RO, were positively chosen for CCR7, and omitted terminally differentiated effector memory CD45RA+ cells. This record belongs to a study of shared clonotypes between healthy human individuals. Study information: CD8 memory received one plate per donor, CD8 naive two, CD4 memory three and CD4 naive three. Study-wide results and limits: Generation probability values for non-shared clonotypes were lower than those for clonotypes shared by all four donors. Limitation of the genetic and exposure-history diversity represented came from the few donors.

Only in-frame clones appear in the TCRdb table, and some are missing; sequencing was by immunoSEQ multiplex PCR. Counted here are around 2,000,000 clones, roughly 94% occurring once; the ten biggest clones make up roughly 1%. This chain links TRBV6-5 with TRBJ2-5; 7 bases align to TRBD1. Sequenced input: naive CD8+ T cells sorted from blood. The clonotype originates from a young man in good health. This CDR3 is CASSYSGQAETQYF. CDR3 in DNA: TGTGCCAGCAGTTACTCCGGACAGGCGGAGACCCAGTACTTC.